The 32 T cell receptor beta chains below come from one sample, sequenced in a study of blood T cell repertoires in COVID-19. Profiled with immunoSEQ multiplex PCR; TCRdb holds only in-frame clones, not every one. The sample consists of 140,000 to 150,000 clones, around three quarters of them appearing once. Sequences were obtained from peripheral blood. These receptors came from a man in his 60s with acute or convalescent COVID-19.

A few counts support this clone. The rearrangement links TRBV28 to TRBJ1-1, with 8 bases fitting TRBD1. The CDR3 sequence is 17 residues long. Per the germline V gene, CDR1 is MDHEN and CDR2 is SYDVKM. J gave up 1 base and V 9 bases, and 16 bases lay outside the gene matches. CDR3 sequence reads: CASQGARFLKRNTEAFF. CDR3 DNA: TGTGCCAGTCAGGGGGCGCGATTCCTTAAGAGGAACACTGAAGCTTTCTTT.

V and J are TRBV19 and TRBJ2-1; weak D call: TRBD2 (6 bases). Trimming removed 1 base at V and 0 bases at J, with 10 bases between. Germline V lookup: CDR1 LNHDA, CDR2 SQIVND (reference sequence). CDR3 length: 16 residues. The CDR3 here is CASSIGGTSSYNEQFF. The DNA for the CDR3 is TGTGCCAGTAGTATAGGCGGGACTTCCTCCTACAATGAGCAGTTCTTC.

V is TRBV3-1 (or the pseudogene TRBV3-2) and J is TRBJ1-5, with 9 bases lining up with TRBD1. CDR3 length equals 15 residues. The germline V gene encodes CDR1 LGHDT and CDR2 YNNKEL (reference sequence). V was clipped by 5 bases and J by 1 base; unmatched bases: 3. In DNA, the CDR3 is TGTGCCAGCAGCTCCGGGACAGGGAGCAATCAGCCCCAGCATTTT. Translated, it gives CASSSGTGSNQPQHF.

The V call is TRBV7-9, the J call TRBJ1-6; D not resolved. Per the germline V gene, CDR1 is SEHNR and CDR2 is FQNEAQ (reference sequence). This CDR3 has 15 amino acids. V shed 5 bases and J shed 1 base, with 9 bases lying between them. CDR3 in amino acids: CASSPPGSYNSPLHF. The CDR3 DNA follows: TGTGCCAGCAGCCCACCGGGATCCTATAATTCACCCCTCCACTTT.

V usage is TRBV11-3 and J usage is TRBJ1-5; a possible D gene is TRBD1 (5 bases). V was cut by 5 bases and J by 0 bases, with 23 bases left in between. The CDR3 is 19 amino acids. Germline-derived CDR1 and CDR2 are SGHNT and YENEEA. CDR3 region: CASSPAGPAHIYSNQPQHF. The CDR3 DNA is TGTGCCAGCAGCCCAGCGGGGCCAGCACACATTTATAGCAATCAGCCCCAGCATTTT.

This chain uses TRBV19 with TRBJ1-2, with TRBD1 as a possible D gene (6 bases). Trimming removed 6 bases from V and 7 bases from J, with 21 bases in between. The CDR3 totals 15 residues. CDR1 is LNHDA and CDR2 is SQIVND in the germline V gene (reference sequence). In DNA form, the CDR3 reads TGTGCCAGTAGCTCCACGGGGGGCCCTACTTTTGGCTACACCTTC. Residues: CASSSTGGPTFGYTF. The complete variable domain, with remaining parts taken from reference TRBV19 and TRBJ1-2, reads DGGITQSPKYLFRKEGQNVTLSCEQNLNHDAMYWYRQDPGQGLRLIYYSQIVNDFQKGDIAEGYSVSREKKESFPLTVTSAQKNPTAFYLCASSSTGGPTFGYTFGSGTRLTVV.

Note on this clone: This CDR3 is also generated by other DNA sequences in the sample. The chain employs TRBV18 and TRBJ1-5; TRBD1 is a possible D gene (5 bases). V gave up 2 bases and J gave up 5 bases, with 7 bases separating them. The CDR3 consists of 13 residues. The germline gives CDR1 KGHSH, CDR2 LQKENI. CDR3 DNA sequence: TGTGCCAGCTCACCAGGGGGGGATCAGCCCCAGCATTTT. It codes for CASSPGGDQPQHF.

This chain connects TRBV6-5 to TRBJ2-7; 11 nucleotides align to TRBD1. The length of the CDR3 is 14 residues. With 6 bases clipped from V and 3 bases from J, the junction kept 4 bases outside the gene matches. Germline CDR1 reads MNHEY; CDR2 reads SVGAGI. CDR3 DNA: TGTGCCAGCAGACGGACAGGGGGCAGCTACGAGCAGTACTTC. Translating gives CASRRTGGSYEQYF.

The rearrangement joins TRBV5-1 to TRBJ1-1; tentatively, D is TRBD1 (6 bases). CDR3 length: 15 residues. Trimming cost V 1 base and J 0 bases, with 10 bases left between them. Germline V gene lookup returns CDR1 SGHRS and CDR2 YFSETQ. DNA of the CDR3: TGCGCCAGCAGCTTGTTTACAGGGTTGAACACTGAAGCTTTCTTT. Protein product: CASSLFTGLNTEAFF.

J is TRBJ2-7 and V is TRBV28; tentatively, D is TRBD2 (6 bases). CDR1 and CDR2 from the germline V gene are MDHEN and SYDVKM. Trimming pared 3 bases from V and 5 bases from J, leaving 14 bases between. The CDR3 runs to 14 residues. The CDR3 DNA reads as TGTGCCAGCAGTTTCCCCATTCGCGGGAACGAGCAGTACTTC. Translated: CASSFPIRGNEQYF.

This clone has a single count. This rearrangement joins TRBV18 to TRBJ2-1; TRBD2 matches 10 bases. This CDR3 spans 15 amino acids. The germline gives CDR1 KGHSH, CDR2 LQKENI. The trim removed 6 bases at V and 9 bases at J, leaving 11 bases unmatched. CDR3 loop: CASSPASGGYGEQFF. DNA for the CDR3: TGTGCCAGCTCGCCCGCTAGCGGGGGATACGGTGAGCAGTTCTTC.

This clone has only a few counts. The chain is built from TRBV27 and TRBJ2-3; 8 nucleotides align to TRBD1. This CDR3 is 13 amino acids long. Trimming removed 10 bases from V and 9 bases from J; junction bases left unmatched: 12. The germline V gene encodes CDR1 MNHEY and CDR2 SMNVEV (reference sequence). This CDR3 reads CAISVDRGSTQYF. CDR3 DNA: TGTGCCATCAGCGTCGACAGGGGATCCACGCAGTATTTT.

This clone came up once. The CDR3 region is CASSEGGGGYTF. The CDR3, as DNA: TGTGCCAGCAGTGAAGGGGGAGGAGGCTACACCTTC. This chain links TRBV2 with TRBJ1-2; D gene uncertain. Germline V gene data show CDR1 as SNHLY and CDR2 as FYNNEI. CDR3 length: 12 residues. Trimming removed 1 base from V and 8 bases from J, with 8 bases in between. Full variable domain (remainder filled in from reference TRBV2 and TRBJ1-2): EPEVTQTPSHQVTQMGQEVILRCVPISNHLYFYWYRQILGQKVEFLVSFYNNEISEKSEIFDDQFSVERPDGSNFTLKIRSTKLEDSAMYFCASSEGGGGYTFGSGTRLTVV.

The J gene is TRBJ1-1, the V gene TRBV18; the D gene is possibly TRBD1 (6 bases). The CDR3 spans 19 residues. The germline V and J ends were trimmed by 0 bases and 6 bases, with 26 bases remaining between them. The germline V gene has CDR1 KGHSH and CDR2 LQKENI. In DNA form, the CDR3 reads TGTGCCAGCTCACCACCCGAACCGGTACAGGGTCGGGATAGGGCTGAAGCTTTCTTT. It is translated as CASSPPEPVQGRDRAEAFF.

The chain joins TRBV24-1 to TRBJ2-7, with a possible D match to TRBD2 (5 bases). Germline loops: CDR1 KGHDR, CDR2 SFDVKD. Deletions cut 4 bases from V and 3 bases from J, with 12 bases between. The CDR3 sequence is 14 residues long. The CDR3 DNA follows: TGTGCCACCAGTGACTCGGGGAACTTCTACGAGCAGTACTTC. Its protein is CATSDSGNFYEQYF.

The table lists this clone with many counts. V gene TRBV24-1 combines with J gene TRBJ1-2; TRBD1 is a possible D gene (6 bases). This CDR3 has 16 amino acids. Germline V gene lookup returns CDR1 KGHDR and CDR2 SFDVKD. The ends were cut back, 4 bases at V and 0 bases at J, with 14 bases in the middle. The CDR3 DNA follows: TGTGCCACCAGTGACGGGAGGACAGATGCTAACTATGGCTACACCTTC. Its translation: CATSDGRTDANYGYTF.

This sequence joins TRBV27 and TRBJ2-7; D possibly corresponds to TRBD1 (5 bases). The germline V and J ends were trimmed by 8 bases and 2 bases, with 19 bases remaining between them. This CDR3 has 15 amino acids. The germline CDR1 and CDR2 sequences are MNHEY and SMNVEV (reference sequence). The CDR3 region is CASRITAGRTYEQYF. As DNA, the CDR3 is TGTGCCAGCCGAATTACTGCAGGGCGAACCTACGAGCAGTACTTC.

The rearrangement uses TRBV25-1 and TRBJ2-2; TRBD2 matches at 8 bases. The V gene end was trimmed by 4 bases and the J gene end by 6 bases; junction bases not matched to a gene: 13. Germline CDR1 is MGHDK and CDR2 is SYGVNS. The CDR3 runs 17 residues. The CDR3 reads CASSASPGTRGAGELFF. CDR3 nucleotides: TGTGCCAGCAGTGCCTCTCCCGGGACTAGGGGAGCCGGGGAGCTGTTTTTT. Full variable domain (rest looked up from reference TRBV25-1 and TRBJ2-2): EADIYQTPRYLVIGTGKKITLECSQTMGHDKMYWYQQDPGMELHLIHYSYGVNSTEKGDLSSESTVSRIRTEHFPLTLESARPSHTSQYLCASSASPGTRGAGELFFGEGSRLTVL.

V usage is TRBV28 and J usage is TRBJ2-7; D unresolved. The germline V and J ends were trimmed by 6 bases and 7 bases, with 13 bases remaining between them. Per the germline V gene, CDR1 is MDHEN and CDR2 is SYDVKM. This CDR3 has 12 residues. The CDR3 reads CASSWRLREQYF. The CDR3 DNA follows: TGTGCCAGCAGCTGGAGACTGAGGGAGCAGTACTTC.

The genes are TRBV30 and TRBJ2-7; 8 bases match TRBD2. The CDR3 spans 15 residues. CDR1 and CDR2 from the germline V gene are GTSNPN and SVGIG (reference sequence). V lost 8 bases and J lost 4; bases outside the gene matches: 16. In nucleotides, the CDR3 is TGTGCCGGGACCACCAAGCACCGGGGGGGGTACGAGCAGTACTTC. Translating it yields CAGTTKHRGGYEQYF.

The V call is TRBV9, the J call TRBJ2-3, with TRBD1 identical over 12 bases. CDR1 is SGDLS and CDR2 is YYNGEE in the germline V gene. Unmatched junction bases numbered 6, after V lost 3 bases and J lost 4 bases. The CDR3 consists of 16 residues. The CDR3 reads CASSAPGQGASDTQYF. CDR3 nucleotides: TGTGCCAGCAGCGCGCCGGGACAGGGGGCTTCAGATACGCAGTATTTT.

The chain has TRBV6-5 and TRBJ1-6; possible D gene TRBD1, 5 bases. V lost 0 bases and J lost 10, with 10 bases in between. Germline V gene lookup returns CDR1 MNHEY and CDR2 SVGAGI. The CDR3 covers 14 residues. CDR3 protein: CASSYSEQASPLHF. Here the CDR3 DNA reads TGTGCCAGCAGTTACTCGGAACAGGCCTCACCCCTCCACTTT.

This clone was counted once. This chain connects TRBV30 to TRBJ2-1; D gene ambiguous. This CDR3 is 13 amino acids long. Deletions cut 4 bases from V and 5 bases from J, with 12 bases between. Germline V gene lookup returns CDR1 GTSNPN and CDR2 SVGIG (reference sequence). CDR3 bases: TGTGCCTGGAACTCCGATGGTCACAATGAGCAGTTCTTC. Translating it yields CAWNSDGHNEQFF.

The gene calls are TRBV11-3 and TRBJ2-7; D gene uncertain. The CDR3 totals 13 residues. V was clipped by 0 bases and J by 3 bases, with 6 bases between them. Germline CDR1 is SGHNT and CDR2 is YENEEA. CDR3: CASSLEENYEQYF. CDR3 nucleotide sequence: TGTGCCAGCAGCTTAGAGGAGAACTACGAGCAGTACTTC.

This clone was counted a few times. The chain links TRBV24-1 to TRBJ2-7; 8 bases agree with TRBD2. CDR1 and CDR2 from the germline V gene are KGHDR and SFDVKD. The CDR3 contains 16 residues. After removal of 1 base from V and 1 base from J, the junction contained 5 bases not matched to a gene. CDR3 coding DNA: TGTGCCACCAGTGATTTTAGGAGCGGGAGATCCTACGAGCAGTACTTC. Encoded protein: CATSDFRSGRSYEQYF.

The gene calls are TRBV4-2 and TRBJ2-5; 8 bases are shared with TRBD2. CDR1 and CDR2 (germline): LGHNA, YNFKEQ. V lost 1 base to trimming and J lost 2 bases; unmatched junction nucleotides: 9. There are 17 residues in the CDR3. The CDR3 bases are TGTGCCAGCAGCCAAGGGGGACTAGTTGGGTTGCAAGAGACCCAGTACTTC. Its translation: CASSQGGLVGLQETQYF.

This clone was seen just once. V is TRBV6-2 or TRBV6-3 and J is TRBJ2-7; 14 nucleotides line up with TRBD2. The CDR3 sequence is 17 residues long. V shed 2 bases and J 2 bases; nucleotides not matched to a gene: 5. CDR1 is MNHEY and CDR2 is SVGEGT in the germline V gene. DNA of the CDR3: TGTGCCAGCAGTTACGCCGGGACTAGCGGGAGAGCCTACGAGCAGTACTTC. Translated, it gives CASSYAGTSGRAYEQYF.

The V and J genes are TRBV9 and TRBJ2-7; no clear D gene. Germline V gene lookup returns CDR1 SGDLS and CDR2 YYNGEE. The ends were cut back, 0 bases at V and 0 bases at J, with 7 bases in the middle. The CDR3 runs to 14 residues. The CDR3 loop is CASSVDGVSYEQYF. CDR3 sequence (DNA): TGTGCCAGCAGCGTAGATGGAGTCTCCTACGAGCAGTACTTC.

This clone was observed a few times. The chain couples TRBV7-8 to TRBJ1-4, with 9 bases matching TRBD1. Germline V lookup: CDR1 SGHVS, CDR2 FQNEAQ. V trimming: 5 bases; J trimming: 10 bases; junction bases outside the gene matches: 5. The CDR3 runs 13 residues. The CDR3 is CASSDLQGAKLFF. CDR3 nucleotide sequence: TGTGCCAGCAGCGATTTACAGGGGGCAAAACTGTTTTTT.

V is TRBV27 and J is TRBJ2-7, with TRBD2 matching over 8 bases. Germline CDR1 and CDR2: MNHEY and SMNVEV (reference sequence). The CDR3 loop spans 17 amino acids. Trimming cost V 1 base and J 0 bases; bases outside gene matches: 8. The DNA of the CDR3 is TGTGCCAGCAGTTTATGGTATCGCGGGAGGCACTCCTACGAGCAGTACTTC. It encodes CASSLWYRGRHSYEQYF.

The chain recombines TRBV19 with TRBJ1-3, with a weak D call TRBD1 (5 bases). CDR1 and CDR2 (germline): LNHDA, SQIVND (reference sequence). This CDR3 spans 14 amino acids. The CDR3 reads CATQIQDSGNTIYF. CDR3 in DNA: TGTGCTACCCAAATACAGGACTCTGGAAACACCATATATTTT.

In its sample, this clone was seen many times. CDR3 coding DNA: TGTGCCAGCAGTGAAGCGAGTGGACAGGGGAATAGCAATCAGCCCCAGCATTTT. As protein: CASSEASGQGNSNQPQHF. The chain employs TRBV2 and TRBJ1-5; 9 positions match TRBD1. V lost 0 bases to trimming and J lost 0 bases; unmatched junction nucleotides: 6. The CDR3 sequence is 18 residues long. In germline, CDR1 is SNHLY, CDR2 FYNNEI.